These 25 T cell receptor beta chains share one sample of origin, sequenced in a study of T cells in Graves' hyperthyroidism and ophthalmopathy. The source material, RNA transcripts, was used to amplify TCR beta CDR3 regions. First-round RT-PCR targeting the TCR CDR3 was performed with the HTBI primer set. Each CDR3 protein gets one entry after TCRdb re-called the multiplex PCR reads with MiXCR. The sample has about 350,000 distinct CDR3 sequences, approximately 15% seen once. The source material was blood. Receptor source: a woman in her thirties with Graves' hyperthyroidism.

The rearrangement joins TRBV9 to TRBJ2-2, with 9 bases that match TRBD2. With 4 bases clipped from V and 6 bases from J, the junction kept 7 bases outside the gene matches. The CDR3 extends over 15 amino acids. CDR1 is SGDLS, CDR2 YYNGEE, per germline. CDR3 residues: CASSPSGMPPGELFF. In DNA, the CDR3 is TGTGCCAGCAGCCCTAGCGGGATGCCCCCCGGGGAGCTGTTTTTT.

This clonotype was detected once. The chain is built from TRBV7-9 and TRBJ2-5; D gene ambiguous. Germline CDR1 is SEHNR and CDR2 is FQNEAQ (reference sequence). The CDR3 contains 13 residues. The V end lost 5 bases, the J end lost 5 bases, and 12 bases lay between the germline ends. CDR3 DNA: TGTGCCAGCAGCATAACTCCGAGGGAGACCCAGTACTTC. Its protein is CASSITPRETQYF.

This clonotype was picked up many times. CDR3 amino acids: CASSLLGPNQPQHF. CDR3 nucleotides: TGTGCCAGCAGCCTCCTCGGTCCCAATCAGCCCCAGCATTTT. The chain carries TRBV7-2 and TRBJ1-5; unclear D gene. The V and J ends lost 5 bases and 3 bases respectively, with 11 bases between them. The length of the CDR3 is 14 residues. CDR1 is SGHTA and CDR2 is FQGNSA in the germline V gene.

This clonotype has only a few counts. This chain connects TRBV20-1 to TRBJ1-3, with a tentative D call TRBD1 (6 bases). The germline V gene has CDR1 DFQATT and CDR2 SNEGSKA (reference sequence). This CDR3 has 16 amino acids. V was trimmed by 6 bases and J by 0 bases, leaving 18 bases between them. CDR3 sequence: CSALEGGAFSGNTIYF. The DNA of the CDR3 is TGCAGTGCATTGGAGGGGGGGGCCTTCTCTGGAAACACCATATATTTT.

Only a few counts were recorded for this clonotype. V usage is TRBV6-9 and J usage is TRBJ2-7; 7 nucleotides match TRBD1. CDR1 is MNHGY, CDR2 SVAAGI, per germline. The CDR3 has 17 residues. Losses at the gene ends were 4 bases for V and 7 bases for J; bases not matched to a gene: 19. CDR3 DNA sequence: TGTGCCAGCAGTTCCCGGACAGGTGGGGTTGGGGTCTATGAGCAGTACTTC. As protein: CASSSRTGGVGVYEQYF.

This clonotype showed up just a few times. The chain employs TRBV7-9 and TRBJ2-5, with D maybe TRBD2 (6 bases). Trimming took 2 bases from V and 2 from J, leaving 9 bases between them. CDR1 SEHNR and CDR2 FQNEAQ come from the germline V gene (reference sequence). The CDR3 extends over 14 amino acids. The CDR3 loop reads CASSLQSGQETQYF. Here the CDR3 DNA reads TGTGCCAGCAGCTTACAGAGCGGGCAAGAGACCCAGTACTTC.

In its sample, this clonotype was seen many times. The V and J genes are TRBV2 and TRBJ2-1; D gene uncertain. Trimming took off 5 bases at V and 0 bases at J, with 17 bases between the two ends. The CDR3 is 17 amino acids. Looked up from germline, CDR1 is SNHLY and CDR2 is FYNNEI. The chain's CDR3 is CASSLSRPWGSYNEQFF. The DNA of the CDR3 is TGTGCCAGCAGTTTGTCCCGCCCTTGGGGCTCCTACAATGAGCAGTTCTTC.

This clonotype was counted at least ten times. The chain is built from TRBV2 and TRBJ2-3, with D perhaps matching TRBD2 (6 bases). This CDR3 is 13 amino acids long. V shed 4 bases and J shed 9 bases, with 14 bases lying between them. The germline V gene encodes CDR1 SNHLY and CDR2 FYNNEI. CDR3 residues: CASSGLDVYTQYF. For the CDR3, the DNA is TGTGCCAGCAGTGGACTAGACGTCTACACGCAGTATTTT.

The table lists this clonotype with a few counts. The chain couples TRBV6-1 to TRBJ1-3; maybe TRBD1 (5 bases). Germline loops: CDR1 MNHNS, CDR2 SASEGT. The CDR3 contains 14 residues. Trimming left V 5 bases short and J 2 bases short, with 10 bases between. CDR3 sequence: CASSTGGAGNTIYF. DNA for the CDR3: TGTGCCAGCAGTACCGGGGGTGCTGGAAACACCATATATTTT.

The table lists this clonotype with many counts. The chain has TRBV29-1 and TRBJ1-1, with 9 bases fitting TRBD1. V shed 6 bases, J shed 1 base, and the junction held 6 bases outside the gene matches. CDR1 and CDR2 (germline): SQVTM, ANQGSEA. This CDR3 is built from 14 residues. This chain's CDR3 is CSVGMTGGNTEAFF. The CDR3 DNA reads TGCAGCGTGGGGATGACAGGGGGGAACACTGAAGCTTTCTTT.

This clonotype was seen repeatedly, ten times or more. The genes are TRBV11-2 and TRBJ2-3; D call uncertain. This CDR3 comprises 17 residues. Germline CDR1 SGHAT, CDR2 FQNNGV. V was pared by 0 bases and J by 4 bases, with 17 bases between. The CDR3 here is CASSLETIHPFPDTQYF. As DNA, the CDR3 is TGTGCCAGCAGCTTAGAAACGATCCACCCCTTCCCAGATACGCAGTATTTT.

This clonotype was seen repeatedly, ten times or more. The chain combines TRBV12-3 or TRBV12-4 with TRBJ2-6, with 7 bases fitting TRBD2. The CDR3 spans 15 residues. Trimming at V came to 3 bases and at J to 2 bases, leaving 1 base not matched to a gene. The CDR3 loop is CASSFGGAGANVLTF. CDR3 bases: TGTGCCAGCAGTTTTGGGGGGGCTGGGGCCAACGTCCTGACTTTC.

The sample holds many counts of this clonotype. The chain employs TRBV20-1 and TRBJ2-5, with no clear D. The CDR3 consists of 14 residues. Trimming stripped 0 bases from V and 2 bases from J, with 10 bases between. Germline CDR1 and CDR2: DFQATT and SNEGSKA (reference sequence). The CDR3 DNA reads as TGCAGTGCTAGAGATTTGGTCAGACAAGAGACCCAGTACTTC. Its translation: CSARDLVRQETQYF.

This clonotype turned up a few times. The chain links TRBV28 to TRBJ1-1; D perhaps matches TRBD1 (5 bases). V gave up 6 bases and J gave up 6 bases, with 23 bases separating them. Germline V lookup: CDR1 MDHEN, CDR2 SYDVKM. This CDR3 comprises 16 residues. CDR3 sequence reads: CASRAGTAEWGAEAFF. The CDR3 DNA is TGTGCCAGCAGGGCCGGGACGGCTGAATGGGGCGCTGAAGCTTTCTTT.

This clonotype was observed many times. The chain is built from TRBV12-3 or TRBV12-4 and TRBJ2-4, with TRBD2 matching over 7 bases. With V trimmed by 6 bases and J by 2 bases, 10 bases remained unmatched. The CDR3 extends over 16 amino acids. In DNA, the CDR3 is TGTGCCAGCAGCTCCCCCGGGGGGAGGACCAAAAACATTCAGTACTTC. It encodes CASSSPGGRTKNIQYF.

The CDR3 sequence is CASSSRAGANVLTF. DNA for the CDR3: TGTGCCAGCAGCTCCAGGGCTGGGGCCAACGTCCTGACTTTC. This chain uses TRBV5-6 with TRBJ2-6; D perhaps matches TRBD1 (5 bases). The CDR3 spans 14 residues. With 3 bases removed from V and 2 bases from J, the gap between germline ends came to 6 bases. Germline-derived CDR1 and CDR2 are SGHDT and YYEEEE.

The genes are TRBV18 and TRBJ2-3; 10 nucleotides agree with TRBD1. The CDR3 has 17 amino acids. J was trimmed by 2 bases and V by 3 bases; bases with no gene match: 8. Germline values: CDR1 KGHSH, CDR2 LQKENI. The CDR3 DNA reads TGTGCCAGCTCACCTGGGACAGGGGTACTCATCACAGATACGCAGTATTTT. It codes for CASSPGTGVLITDTQYF.

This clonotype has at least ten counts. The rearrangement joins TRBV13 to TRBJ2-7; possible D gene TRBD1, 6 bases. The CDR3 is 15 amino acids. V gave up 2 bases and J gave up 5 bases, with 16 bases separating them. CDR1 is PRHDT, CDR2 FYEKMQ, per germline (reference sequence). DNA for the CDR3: TGTGCCAGCAGCTTACGAGGGGGAAGTACTAACGAGCAGTACTTC. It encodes CASSLRGGSTNEQYF.

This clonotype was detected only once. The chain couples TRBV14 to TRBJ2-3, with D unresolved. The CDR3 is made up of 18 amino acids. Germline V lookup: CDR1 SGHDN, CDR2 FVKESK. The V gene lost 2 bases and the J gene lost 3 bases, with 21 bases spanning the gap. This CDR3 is CASSQTLAWTVGTDTQYF. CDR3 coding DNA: TGTGCCAGCAGCCAAACTCTCGCCTGGACCGTGGGAACAGATACGCAGTATTTT.

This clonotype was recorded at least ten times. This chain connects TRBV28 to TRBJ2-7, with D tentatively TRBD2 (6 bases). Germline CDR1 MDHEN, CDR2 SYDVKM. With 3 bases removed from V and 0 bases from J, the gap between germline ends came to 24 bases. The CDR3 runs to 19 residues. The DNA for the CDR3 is TGTGCCAGCAGTTTTACGGCGGCCGGGAGCGGCACCAGCTCCTACGAGCAGTACTTC. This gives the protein CASSFTAAGSGTSSYEQYF.

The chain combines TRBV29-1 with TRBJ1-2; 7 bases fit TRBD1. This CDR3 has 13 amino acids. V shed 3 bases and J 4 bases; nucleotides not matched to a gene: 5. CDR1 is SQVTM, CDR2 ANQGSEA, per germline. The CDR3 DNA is TGCAGCGTTGAGGTCAGGGACAGCTATGGCTACACCTTC. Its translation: CSVEVRDSYGYTF.

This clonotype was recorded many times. The CDR3, as DNA: TGTGCCAGCAGGGTGGCGGGGGGGACCTACGAGCAGTACTTC. It encodes CASRVAGGTYEQYF. The chain is built from TRBV6-1 and TRBJ2-7; 9 bases match TRBD2. Germline V gene sequence: CDR1 MNHNS, CDR2 SASEGT. V lost 6 bases to trimming and J lost 2 bases; unmatched junction nucleotides: 5. CDR3 length: 14 residues.

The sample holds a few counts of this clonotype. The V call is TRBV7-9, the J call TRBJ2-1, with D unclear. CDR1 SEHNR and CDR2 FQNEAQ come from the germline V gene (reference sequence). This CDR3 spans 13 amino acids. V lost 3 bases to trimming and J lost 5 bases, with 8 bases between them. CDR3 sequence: CASSFYLDNEQFF. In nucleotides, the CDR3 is TGTGCCAGCAGCTTCTACTTAGACAATGAGCAGTTCTTC.

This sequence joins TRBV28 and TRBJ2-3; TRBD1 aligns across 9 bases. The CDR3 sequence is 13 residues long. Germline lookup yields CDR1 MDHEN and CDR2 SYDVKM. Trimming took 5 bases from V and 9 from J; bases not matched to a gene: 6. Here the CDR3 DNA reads TGTGCCAGCAGTACAGGGGGCGAGGAGACGCAGTATTTT. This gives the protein CASSTGGEETQYF.

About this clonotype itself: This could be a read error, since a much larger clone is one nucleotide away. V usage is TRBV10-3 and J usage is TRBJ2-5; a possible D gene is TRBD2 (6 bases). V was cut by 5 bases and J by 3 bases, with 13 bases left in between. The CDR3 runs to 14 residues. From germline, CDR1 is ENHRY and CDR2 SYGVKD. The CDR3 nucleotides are TGTGCCATCAGTCGACTAGTGGGAGAAGAGACCCAGTACTTC. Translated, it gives CAISRLVGEETQYF.